The 17 T cell receptor beta chains below all came from one sample that was sequenced in a study of cytotoxic CD8 clonotypes in ibrutinib-treated CLL. TCRdb's table, derived via immunoSEQ multiplex PCR, lists solely in-frame clones and lacks some. This sample has 60,000 to 65,000 clones; around 60% occur once, and the top ten carry roughly 14%. The input for sequencing was PBMCs, taken after 12 months of ibrutinib treatment. These receptors were obtained from a human donor with chronic lymphocytic leukemia.

This chain joins TRBV2 and TRBJ2-7; 9 bases agree with TRBD2. CDR3 length equals 13 residues. Per germline, CDR1 SNHLY and CDR2 FYNNEI. Germline trimming cut 4 bases from V and 2 bases from J; bases unmatched to any gene: 0. The CDR3, as DNA: TGTGCCAGCAGTGGACTAGCGGCCTACGAGCAGTACTTC. Translated: CASSGLAAYEQYF.

This chain connects TRBV5-1 to TRBJ2-5, with D unclear. This CDR3 spans 12 amino acids. Germline V CDR1 and CDR2: SGHRS, YFSETQ. For the CDR3, the DNA is TGCGCAACCAGGACGGACCAAGAGACCCAGTACTTC. Its translation is CATRTDQETQYF.

The chain employs TRBV7-9 and TRBJ2-3; no firm D call. This CDR3 has 13 amino acids. Trimming pared 3 bases from V and 1 base from J, leaving 5 bases between. Germline CDR1 is SEHNR and CDR2 is FQNEAQ (reference sequence). In nucleotides, the CDR3 is TGTGCCAGCAGCTTCACAGGCACAGATACGCAGTATTTT. Protein sequence: CASSFTGTDTQYF.

This clone was counted a few times. The V gene is TRBV29-1, the J gene TRBJ1-2; a possible D gene is TRBD1 (5 bases). Germline CDR1 and CDR2: SQVTM and ANQGSEA. Trimming took 7 bases from V and 1 from J, leaving 10 bases between them. This CDR3 is 12 amino acids long. CDR3 DNA sequence: TGCAGCGGGGGACGGCTTAACTATGGCTACACCTTC. As protein: CSGGRLNYGYTF. The full variable domain, in which reference TRBV29-1 and TRBJ1-2 provide the parts outside the CDR3, is SAVISQKPSRDICQRGTSLTIQCQVDSQVTMMFWYRQQPGQSLTLIATANQGSEATYESGFVIDKFPISRPNLTFSTLTVSNMSPEDSSIYLCSGGRLNYGYTFGSGTRLTVV.

The V call is TRBV6-4, the J call TRBJ2-1; 9 nucleotides line up with TRBD2. The J segment lost 7 bases and the V segment lost 3 bases, leaving 10 bases of the junction unmatched. The CDR3 runs 16 residues. The germline V gene encodes CDR1 MRHNA and CDR2 SNTAGT. Here the CDR3 reads CASSEGLAGAGNEQFF. The CDR3, as DNA: TGTGCCAGCAGTGAGGGTTTAGCGGGAGCGGGGAATGAGCAGTTCTTC.

The V call is TRBV5-1, the J call TRBJ2-2; 12 nucleotides align to TRBD2. Germline lookup yields CDR1 SGHRS and CDR2 YFSETQ. V dropped 3 bases and J dropped 5; count of bases not matched to a gene: 5. The CDR3 is 16 amino acids. As DNA, the CDR3 is TGCGCCAGCAGCTCCCGGACTAGCGGGGCAACCGGGGAGCTGTTTTTT. This translates into CASSSRTSGATGELFF. Based on the CDR3 plus reference TRBV5-1 and TRBJ2-2, the full variable domain is KAGVTQTPRYLIKTRGQQVTLSCSPISGHRSVSWYQQTPGQGLQFLFEYFSETQRNKGNFPGRFSGRQFSNSRSEMNVSTLELGDSALYLCASSSRTSGATGELFFGEGSRLTVL.

This chain uses TRBV7-2 with TRBJ2-1, with D perhaps TRBD2 (5 bases). Per the germline V gene, CDR1 is SGHTA and CDR2 is FQGNSA. This CDR3 spans 11 amino acids. Trimming cost V 4 bases and J 9 bases, with 7 bases left between them. DNA of the CDR3: TGTGCCAGCAGCTCGGGGATTGAGCAGTTCTTC. Its protein product is CASSSGIEQFF.

This clone showed up just a few times. The rearrangement links TRBV18 to TRBJ2-3; D call uncertain. The CDR3 has 13 amino acids. Trimming stripped 3 bases from V and 3 bases from J, with 7 bases between. In germline, CDR1 is KGHSH, CDR2 LQKENI. The CDR3 spells CASSPFGTDTQYF. Written as DNA, the CDR3 is TGTGCCAGCTCACCTTTCGGAACAGATACGCAGTATTTT.

The V and J genes are TRBV5-1 and TRBJ2-2; no firm D call. This CDR3 has 12 amino acids. V lost 7 bases to trimming and J lost 4 bases, with 8 bases between them. Germline CDR1 and CDR2: SGHRS and YFSETQ. CDR3 amino acids: CASRPSTGELFF. Written as DNA, the CDR3 is TGCGCCAGCCGCCCCTCCACCGGGGAGCTGTTTTTT.

This clone was picked up many times. The rearrangement joins TRBV15 to TRBJ2-1; 8 nucleotides match TRBD2. Germline V CDR1 and CDR2: LNHNV, YYDKDF (reference sequence). J was trimmed by 6 bases and V by 3 bases; bases with no gene match: 10. This CDR3 comprises 16 residues. In DNA, the CDR3 is TGTGCCACCAGCAGTGATCGGGGGGGCCTTTTCAATGAGCAGTTCTTC. Its translation: CATSSDRGGLFNEQFF.

The chain employs TRBV11-2 and TRBJ2-7; possibly TRBD1 for D (6 bases). The CDR3 is 12 amino acids. V was pared by 6 bases and J by 6 bases, with 12 bases between. The germline V gene has CDR1 SGHAT and CDR2 FQNNGV. This CDR3 reads CASSRDTPEQYF. In nucleotides, the CDR3 is TGTGCCAGCAGTCGGGACACTCCCGAGCAGTACTTC. Filled out from reference TRBV11-2 and TRBJ2-7, the complete variable domain reads EAGVAQSPRYKIIEKRQSVAFWCNPISGHATLYWYQQILGQGPKLLIQFQNNGVVDDSQLPKDRFSAERLKGVDSTLKIQPAKLEDSAVYLCASSRDTPEQYFGPGTRLTVT.

The V gene is TRBV11-1, the J gene TRBJ1-1; D uncertain. Germline V gene lookup returns CDR1 SGHAT and CDR2 FQDESV (reference sequence). The length of the CDR3 is 13 residues. V lost 2 bases and J 4 bases, leaving 8 bases between the germline ends. The CDR3 nucleotides are TGTGCCAGCAGCTTAAGACCCAGCACTGAAGCTTTCTTT. Protein sequence: CASSLRPSTEAFF.

The V and J genes are TRBV19 and TRBJ2-2, with a tentative D call TRBD2 (6 bases). The CDR3 sequence is 14 residues long. CDR1 and CDR2 from the germline V gene are LNHDA and SQIVND (reference sequence). Trimming took 3 bases from V and 2 from J, leaving 7 bases between them. The CDR3 region is CASSIGTNTGELFF. CDR3 coding DNA: TGTGCCAGTAGTATCGGGACTAACACCGGGGAGCTGTTTTTT.

The chain uses TRBV28 and TRBJ1-5; D perhaps matches TRBD1 (6 bases). Trimming took 10 bases from V and 2 from J, leaving 27 bases between them. Germline loops: CDR1 MDHEN, CDR2 SYDVKM. The CDR3 has 18 residues. The CDR3: CATSGIGRGSVGNQPQHF. The CDR3 DNA reads as TGTGCCACCTCGGGGATTGGAAGGGGGTCGGTAGGCAATCAGCCCCAGCATTTT.

This clone has only a few counts. The gene calls are TRBV27 and TRBJ2-2; no clear D gene. V gave up 2 bases and J gave up 4 bases, with 5 bases separating them. The CDR3 loop spans 13 amino acids. Germline V gene sequence: CDR1 MNHEY, CDR2 SMNVEV (reference sequence). CDR3 sequence (DNA): TGTGCCAGCAGTTTACGTCCCACCGGGGAGCTGTTTTTT. Amino acid sequence: CASSLRPTGELFF.

The V call is TRBV11-3, the J call TRBJ2-2; D is undetermined. Germline V gene lookup returns CDR1 SGHNT and CDR2 YENEEA. The V end was cut by 2 bases, the J end by 5 bases, with 6 bases between. There are 13 residues in the CDR3. Here the CDR3 DNA reads TGTGCCAGCAGCTTACTATCTACCGGGGAGCTGTTTTTT. Translating gives CASSLLSTGELFF.

The chain links TRBV29-1 to TRBJ2-1; no reliable D call. The CDR3 contains 12 residues. Germline V CDR1 and CDR2: SQVTM, ANQGSEA. The V and J ends lost 6 bases and 3 bases respectively, with 9 bases between them. The CDR3 DNA reads TGCAGCGTGGAGAGAGTCTACAATGAGCAGTTCTTC. This sequence encodes CSVERVYNEQFF.